Sequencing of this T cell receptor (beta chain) was carried out in a study of shared clonotypes between healthy human individuals. With regard to this clone: This CDR3 is also generated by other DNA sequences in the sample.

The assay used deep level. Authors' methods: Quality scores were absent from the junction-only immunoSEQ sequences, so filtering differed. TCRdb keeps only in-frame clones here, not all; method: immunoSEQ multiplex PCR. D and trimming come from the DNA, and the V and J calls and clone size come from that table. Here the sample spans a few million clones, 85% to 95% being singletons. From germline, CDR1 is SGHRS and CDR2 YFSETQ. The CDR3 totals 15 residues. Trimming cost V 0 bases and J 1 base, with 8 bases left between them. The chain links TRBV5-1 to TRBJ2-4; the D is unclear. This TCR came from a man aged 18-30 years in good health. Some clones in this sample may be carry-over from other donors' samples. Material for sequencing was naive CD4+ T cells from PBMCs. Subset here: CD45RA+ positively selected. This CDR3 reads CASSLEDRAKNIQYF. The CDR3 DNA follows: TGCGCCAGCAGCTTGGAGGATCGGGCCAAAAACATTCAGTACTTC. Together with reference TRBV5-1 and TRBJ2-4, the CDR3 gives the full variable domain: KAGVTQTPRYLIKTRGQQVTLSCSPISGHRSVSWYQQTPGQGLQFLFEYFSETQRNKGNFPGRFSGRQFSNSRSEMNVSTLELGDSALYLCASSLEDRAKNIQYFGAGTRLSVL.